What follows describes a single T cell receptor (beta chain). Its specificity is not known. This record comes from a study of vaccination and CD4 T cells after COVID-19. About the study: The cells in question were stimulated using overlapping spike peptides derived from SARS-CoV-2, HCoV-NL63, HCoV-OC43 and HCoV-229E.

Treatment indicated: roughly 10-day PBMC culture with coronavirus spike peptide pools or control peptides (ViraFEST assay). The dates of positive PCR tests extended from March through December 2020 and came before the US Alpha, Beta and Delta variants. The CDR3 extends over 14 amino acids. With 2 bases removed from V and 4 bases from J, the gap between germline ends came to 11 bases. Per germline, CDR1 LNHDA and CDR2 SQIVND (reference sequence). Researchers used the Oncomine TCR Beta short-read assay to sequence DNA from cultured CD4+ T cells. Researchers extracted genomic DNA from CD4+ T cells that had been cultured. In TCRdb, the PCR reads were re-called with MiXCR into one record per CDR3 protein. The repertoire has 20,000 or so distinct CDR3 sequences, roughly two fifths of them found once; the top ten carry more than 7.5%.

The source of this sequence is a human donor who had recovered from COVID-19. This sample comprised CD4+ T cells from blood, cultured in vitro, obtained after SARS-CoV-2 vaccination. The chain joins TRBV19 to TRBJ1-1; maybe TRBD1 (6 bases). CDR3: CASSIKTGTTEAFF. The CDR3 DNA is TGTGCCAGTAGTATAAAGACAGGCACCACTGAAGCTTTCTTT.